The present T cell receptor beta chain was sequenced within a study of spatial heterogeneity in lung cancer. Study context: The average count in raw reads for each unique TCR and UMI combination exceeded 9.5 appearances.

Every TCR cDNA molecule carried a tag that served as a unique molecular identifier. TCRdb reprocessed the 5' RACE reads via MiXCR and lists one record per CDR3 protein. The sample includes around 45,000 distinct CDR3 sequences, roughly 13% of them seen just once. Study-wide findings and caveats: Among blood samples, ubiquitous expanded tumor TCRs appeared more at resection than at follow-up.

This clonotype was seen a handful of times. As yet, its antigen is unknown. The time point: sample taken at primary tumor resection. TCRs were sequenced from unsorted whole RNA of tumor, nontumor lung or PBMC. CDR1 and CDR2 (germline): DFQATT, SNEGSKA (reference sequence). V was trimmed by 6 bases and J by 0 bases, leaving 11 bases between them. This CDR3 has 13 amino acids. This chain connects TRBV20-1 to TRBJ1-1; weak D call: TRBD1 (5 bases). The sample was PBMCs, taken at surgery. The receptor was derived from a male donor with early-stage non-small cell lung cancer. The CDR3 loop is CSAPGNLNTEAFF. The CDR3 bases are TGCAGTGCACCAGGGAACTTGAACACTGAAGCTTTCTTT.